This T cell receptor beta chain was observed in a study of blood T cell repertoires in COVID-19. Study details: From T cells, B-cell-depleted T cells, or PBMCs came the material, which was cDNA or gDNA.

TCRdb keeps only in-frame clones here, not all; method: immunoSEQ multiplex PCR. The data contain roughly 150,000 clones, over 80% of them singletons. The study drew participants aged 18 to 89 years from around 24 US areas. In assigning cohorts, the study relied on participant-reported clinical history. Those designated as exposed participants met a COVID-19 case within 2 weeks before study entry. V was trimmed by 5 bases and J by 0 bases, leaving 16 bases between them. The CDR3 covers 16 residues. Germline values: CDR1 SGHRS, CDR2 YFSETQ. The chain links TRBV5-1 to TRBJ2-3, with a possible D match to TRBD1 (5 bases). Sequencing was done on a sample of PBMCs or T cells enriched from blood (not recorded which). This receptor was identified in a man between 65 and 79 years old who had been exposed to COVID-19. CDR3: CASRLYRSSSTDTQYF. CDR3 nucleotide sequence: TGCGCCAGCAGGCTCTACAGGAGTTCCAGCACAGATACGCAGTATTTT.